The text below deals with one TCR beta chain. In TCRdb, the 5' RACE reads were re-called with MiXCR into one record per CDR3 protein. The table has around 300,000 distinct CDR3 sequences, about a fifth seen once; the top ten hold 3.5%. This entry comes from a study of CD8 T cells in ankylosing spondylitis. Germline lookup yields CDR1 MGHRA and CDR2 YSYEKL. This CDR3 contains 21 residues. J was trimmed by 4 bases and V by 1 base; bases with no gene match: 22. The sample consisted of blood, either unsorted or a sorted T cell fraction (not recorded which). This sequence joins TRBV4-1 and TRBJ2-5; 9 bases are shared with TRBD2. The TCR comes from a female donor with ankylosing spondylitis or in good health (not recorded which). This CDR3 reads CASSQAVRASGIILSGETQYF. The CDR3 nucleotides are TGCGCCAGCAGCCAAGCAGTTAGGGCTAGCGGGATTATCTTGTCGGGAGAGACCCAGTACTTC.